Below are 22 T cell receptor beta chains sequenced from a single sample in a study of T cells in women clearing cervical HPV infection. Here immunoSEQ multiplex PCR was the method, and the copy in TCRdb shows in-frame clones only, minus some. The record lists about 40,000 clones, of which the ten most abundant hold about 8%. Sequencing used blood buffy coat. The receptors here all came from a woman between 18 and 70 years old with a cervical HPV16 infection that either progressed to CIN3+ or cleared (not recorded which).

The sequenced part of the CDR3 DNA is TGTGCCAGCAGTTTACGGATGTTTAGAACGGCGGTTTCCACTTACAATGAG. Amino acid sequence: CASSLRMFRTAVSTYNE. The CDR3 in full is CASSLRMFRTAVSTYNEQFF. The rearrangement links TRBV28 to TRBJ2-1, with D hard to call. The missing CDR3 end, 3 residues past where the read stops, is filled in from the germline J gene. The CDR3 sequence is 20 residues long. Germline lookup yields CDR1 MDHEN and CDR2 SYDVKM. The V gene lost 2 bases and the J gene lost 4 bases, with 27 bases spanning the gap.

This CDR3 is CASQGGGYTEAFF. Partial CDR3 DNA: TGTGCCTCCCAGGGTGGAGGTTACACTGAA. The genes are TRBV19 and TRBJ1-1, with D possibly TRBD1 on 5 matching bases. The read terminates 3 residues ahead of where the CDR3 ends, so the germline J gene completes it. The germline gives CDR1 LNHDA, CDR2 SQIVND (reference sequence). The CDR3 is 13 residues long. V lost 11 bases, J lost 3 bases, and 16 bases lay in between.

Notes on this clone: The CDR3 extends 3 residues past the end of the read, so its final part is completed from the germline J gene. This chain links TRBV10-3 with TRBJ2-3; TRBD2 aligns across 11 bases. The CDR3 spans 16 residues. Germline CDR1 ENHRY, CDR2 SYGVKD. Trimming removed 2 bases from V and 5 bases from J; junction bases left unmatched: 6. The CDR3 DNA, read in part, is TGTGCCATCAGTGAGGAAGTAGCGGGGGGGGGAGATACG. Its translation: CAISEEVAGGGDT. The whole CDR3 region reads CAISEEVAGGGDTQYF.

On this clone: From the germline J gene comes the end of the CDR3, since the read stops 3 residues before it. The chain recombines TRBV29-1 with TRBJ2-7; D ambiguous. This CDR3 comprises 11 residues. Germline values: CDR1 SQVTM, CDR2 ANQGSEA. Trimming shortened V by 5 bases and J by 6 bases, and 11 bases separated the two germline ends. The sequenced CDR3 bases are TGCAGCGTTTTCTCCATGGCCGAG. It encodes CSVFSMAE. The entire CDR3 protein is CSVFSMAEQYF.

The CDR3 loop reads CASSPDSSNQPQHF. CDR3 DNA (partial): TGCGCCAGCAGCCCGGACAGTAGCAATCAGCCC. The V gene is TRBV5-1, the J gene TRBJ1-5, with D possibly matching TRBD1 (6 bases). The CDR3 extends 3 residues past the end of the read, so its final part is completed from the germline J gene. V lost 4 bases and J 0 bases, leaving 8 bases between the germline ends. Germline V gene sequence: CDR1 SGHRS, CDR2 YFSETQ. This CDR3 is built from 14 residues.

As concerns this clone: The missing CDR3 end, 3 residues past where the read stops, is filled in from the germline J gene. The genes are TRBV29-1 and TRBJ1-5, with D tentatively TRBD1 (6 bases). The V end was cut by 4 bases, the J end by 6 bases, with 13 bases between. CDR1 is SQVTM and CDR2 is ANQGSEA in the germline V gene. There are 13 residues in the CDR3. CDR3: CSVAAGEGQPQHF. Incomplete CDR3 DNA: TGCAGCGTTGCAGCAGGGGAGGGTCAGCCC.

Worth noting for this clone: Sequencing ends 3 residues short of the CDR3 end; the germline J gene provides the rest. The chain uses TRBV28 and TRBJ1-4; D might be TRBD1 (6 bases). The V gene lost 8 bases and the J gene lost 10 bases, with 17 bases spanning the gap. CDR3 length: 13 amino acids. The V gene's germline CDR1 is MDHEN and CDR2 SYDVKM. CDR3 in amino acids: CASFGTSLGKLFF. The sequenced CDR3 bases are TGTGCCAGCTTCGGGACATCCTTGGGAAAA. Full variable domain (outside the CDR3, taken from reference TRBV28 and TRBJ1-4): DVKVTQSSRYLVKRTGEKVFLECVQDMDHENMFWYRQDPGLGLRLIYFSYDVKMKEKGDIPEGYSVSREKKERFSLILESASTNQTSMYLCASFGTSLGKLFFGSGTQLSVL.

A word on this clone: The read ends 3 residues early relative to the CDR3; the germline J gene fills the gap. V and J are TRBV12-3 or TRBV12-4 and TRBJ2-3; D gene unclear. Deletions cut 3 bases from V and 3 bases from J, with 10 bases between. The CDR3 totals 14 residues. CDR3 sequence: CASSLAGETDTQYF. The part of the CDR3 DNA that was read is TGTGCCAGCAGTTTGGCAGGAGAAACAGATACG.

In regard to this clone: Sequencing ends 3 residues short of the CDR3 end; the germline J gene provides the rest. The chain joins TRBV6-2 or TRBV6-3 to TRBJ2-2, with D possibly matching TRBD2 (6 bases). Germline V gives CDR1 MNHEY, CDR2 SVGEGT. The CDR3 extends over 13 amino acids. The V and J ends lost 6 bases and 7 bases respectively, with 12 bases between them. Incomplete CDR3 DNA: TGTGCCAGCAGACCGGGACTTTACGGGGAG. Encoded protein: CASRPGLYGE. The entire CDR3 protein reads CASRPGLYGELFF.

A note on this clone: With the read ending 3 residues before the CDR3 end, the germline J gene is used to fill in that end. This chain joins TRBV20-1 and TRBJ2-1, with D possibly being TRBD1 (5 bases). V lost 3 bases, J lost 4 bases, and 10 bases lay in between. The length of the CDR3 is 13 residues. Germline V CDR1 and CDR2: DFQATT, SNEGSKA (reference sequence). The CDR3 bases that were read are TGCAGTGCTAGCAGGGATCTTTACAATGAG. Translation gives CSASRDLYNE. Given in full, the CDR3 is CSASRDLYNEQFF.

Notes on this clone: The CDR3 end is not reached by the read, which stops 3 residues before it; the germline J gene fills it in. The chain has TRBV2 and TRBJ2-1; D might be TRBD1 (6 bases). The germline CDR1 and CDR2 sequences are SNHLY and FYNNEI. Trimming took off 6 bases at V and 5 bases at J, with 14 bases between the two ends. The CDR3 runs 14 residues. The sequenced CDR3 bases are TGTGCCAGCAGGGGGACAACGGGGAACAATGAG. It specifies CASRGTTGNNE. The whole CDR3 protein reads CASRGTTGNNEQFF. The full variable domain, rest sourced from reference TRBV2 and TRBJ2-1, is EPEVTQTPSHQVTQMGQEVILRCVPISNHLYFYWYRQILGQKVEFLVSFYNNEISEKSEIFDDQFSVERPDGSNFTLKIRSTKLEDSAMYFCASRGTTGNNEQFFGPGTRLTVL.

The part of the CDR3 DNA that was read is TGCAGTGCTACCCGCGGCACTGAA. Its protein product is CSATRGTE. The whole CDR3 protein is CSATRGTEAFF. The chain has TRBV20-1 and TRBJ1-1; D call uncertain. The read halts 3 residues ahead of the CDR3 end, with the missing end drawn from the germline J gene. The CDR3 has 11 residues. The germline CDR1 and CDR2 sequences are DFQATT and SNEGSKA (reference sequence). Trimming stripped 4 bases from V and 4 bases from J, with 7 bases between.

Of note for this clone: Sequencing ends 3 residues short of the CDR3 end; the germline J gene provides the rest. The rearrangement uses TRBV19 and TRBJ2-3; weak D call: TRBD2 (5 bases). This CDR3 is 16 amino acids long. The V end lost 3 bases, the J end lost 0 bases, and 13 bases lay between the germline ends. CDR1 and CDR2 (germline): LNHDA, SQIVND (reference sequence). CDR3 protein: CASSIMFRTSTDTQYF. Incomplete CDR3 DNA: TGTGCCAGTAGTATTATGTTCCGGACTAGCACAGATACG.

CDR3 in amino acids: CASSEGGLANEKLFF. CDR3 DNA, as far as it was read: TGTGCCAGCAGTGAAGGAGGGTTGGCTAATGAAAAA. The V call is TRBV6-1, the J call TRBJ1-4; D gene unclear. Coverage ceases 3 residues before the CDR3 finishes, and the germline J gene fills in the end. In germline, CDR1 is MNHNS, CDR2 SASEGT. Trimming cost V 1 base and J 3 bases, with 9 bases left between them. The CDR3 is made up of 15 amino acids.

As concerns this clone: The read stops 3 residues short of the end of the CDR3; the missing end is completed from the germline J gene. The V and J genes are TRBV7-3 and TRBJ2-1; D call uncertain. Germline values: CDR1 SGHTA, CDR2 FQGTGA. CDR3 length equals 12 residues. Trimming left V 5 bases short and J 5 bases short, with 7 bases between. CDR3 amino acids: CASSLKHNEQFF. CDR3 DNA, as far as it was read: TGTGCCAGCAGCCTTAAGCACAATGAG.

As concerns this clone: The read ends 3 residues shy of where the CDR3 ends; the end is completed using the germline J gene. The chain joins TRBV18 to TRBJ1-4; D is ambiguous. The germline V gene encodes CDR1 KGHSH and CDR2 LQKENI. V lost 5 bases and J 5 bases, leaving 15 bases between the germline ends. The CDR3 consists of 15 residues. CDR3 DNA, as far as it was read: TGTGCCAGCTCAACGCAAGACGGACTAAATGAAAAA. This codes for CASSTQDGLNEK. The whole CDR3 protein reads CASSTQDGLNEKLFF. The full variable domain, its missing parts supplied by reference TRBV18 and TRBJ1-4, is NAGVMQNPRHLVRRRGQEARLRCSPMKGHSHVYWYRQLPEEGLKFMVYLQKENIIDESGMPKERFSAEFPKEGPSILRIQQVVRGDSAAYFCASSTQDGLNEKLFFGSGTQLSVL.

Comments on this clone: The CDR3 end falls 3 residues outside the read, so it is completed with the germline J gene. This chain joins TRBV7-8 and TRBJ2-6; weak D call: TRBD1 (5 bases). With 9 bases removed from V and 7 bases from J, the gap between germline ends came to 13 bases. The CDR3 sequence is 13 residues long. The germline V gene encodes CDR1 SGHVS and CDR2 FQNEAQ. The CDR3 reads CASALGVANVLTF. The CDR3 bases that were read are TGTGCCAGTGCGCTAGGGGTTGCCAACGTC.

With respect to this clone: The read ends 3 residues shy of where the CDR3 ends; the end is completed using the germline J gene. V is TRBV19 and J is TRBJ2-5, with 11 bases lining up with TRBD2. The CDR3 consists of 16 residues. Trimming cost V 5 bases and J 2 bases; bases outside gene matches: 7. The germline CDR1 and CDR2 sequences are LNHDA and SQIVND (reference sequence). CDR3 amino acids: CASSDSSGGPQETQYF. The CDR3 bases that were read are TGTGCCAGTAGTGACTCTAGCGGGGGGCCACAAGAGACC.

A remark on this clone: Read sequence stops 3 residues before the CDR3 end, and the germline J gene provides the missing end. This rearrangement joins TRBV15 to TRBJ2-5, with 8 bases fitting TRBD1. The CDR3 has 14 residues. V was clipped by 3 bases and J by 2 bases; unmatched bases: 2. In germline, CDR1 is LNHNV, CDR2 YYDKDF (reference sequence). CDR3 DNA (partial): TGTGCCACCAGCAGTCGACAGGGGCAAGAGACC. This gives the protein CATSSRQGQET. The whole CDR3 sequence reads CATSSRQGQETQYF. The full variable domain, with the rest looked up from reference TRBV15 and TRBJ2-5, is DAMVIQNPRYQVTQFGKPVTLSCSQTLNHNVMYWYQQKSSQAPKLLFHYYDKDFNNEADTPDNFQSRRPNTSFCFLDIRSPGLGDTAMYLCATSSRQGQETQYFGPGTRLLVL.

Turning to this clone: The CDR3 goes on 3 residues after the read ends, and that part is filled in from the germline J gene. J is TRBJ2-5 and V is TRBV5-4; 9 bases agree with TRBD2. Germline CDR1 reads SGHNT; CDR2 reads YYREEE (reference sequence). This CDR3 is 14 amino acids long. The J segment lost 3 bases and the V segment lost 4 bases, leaving 4 bases of the junction unmatched. CDR3 sequence reads: CASSKRGEEETQYF. The sequenced part of the CDR3 DNA is TGTGCCAGCAGCAAGCGGGGGGAAGAAGAGACC.

Regarding this clone: The CDR3 goes on 3 residues after the read ends, and that part is filled in from the germline J gene. This chain links TRBV5-1 with TRBJ1-1; D ambiguous. The germline gives CDR1 SGHRS, CDR2 YFSETQ. Trimming cost V 0 bases and J 2 bases, with 5 bases left between them. There are 13 residues in the CDR3. The CDR3 DNA, read in part, is TGCGCCAGCAGCTTGGGACATAACACTGAA. It encodes CASSLGHNTE. The full CDR3 protein reads CASSLGHNTEAFF. Full variable domain (rest looked up from reference TRBV5-1 and TRBJ1-1): KAGVTQTPRYLIKTRGQQVTLSCSPISGHRSVSWYQQTPGQGLQFLFEYFSETQRNKGNFPGRFSGRQFSNSRSEMNVSTLELGDSALYLCASSLGHNTEAFFGQGTRLTVV.

To note about this clone: The CDR3 extends 3 residues past the end of the read, so its final part is completed from the germline J gene. The chain combines TRBV7-6 with TRBJ2-3; 9 bases map to TRBD1. Germline trimming cut 2 bases from V and 6 bases from J; bases unmatched to any gene: 6. The CDR3 has 15 residues. The germline gives CDR1 SGHVS, CDR2 FNYEAQ. This CDR3 reads CASSLKGTGTDTQYF. Partial CDR3 DNA: TGTGCCAGCAGCTTAAAGGGGACAGGGACCGATACG. The full variable domain, rest sourced from reference TRBV7-6 and TRBJ2-3, is GAGVSQSPRYKVTKRGQDVALRCDPISGHVSLYWYRQALGQGPEFLTYFNYEAQQDKSGLPNDRFSAERPEGSISTLTIQRTEQRDSAMYRCASSLKGTGTDTQYFGPGTRLTVL.